What follows is one T cell receptor beta chain and its context. Its antigen remains unknown. The data were taken from a study of T cells in Graves' hyperthyroidism and ophthalmopathy. Study background: Blood was drawn when the patient was first diagnosed and still untreated. Study results and caveats: Within blood appeared most thyroid clonotypes that had expanded above 0.001. From stable hyperthyroidism, ophthalmopathy was separated by a 13 V-J model.

This CDR3 comprises 15 residues. The junction had 7 bases not matched to a gene; V was cut back by 3 bases and J by 7 bases. Germline assignment: CDR1 KGHDR and CDR2 SFDVKD. Amplification of TCR beta CDR3 regions used RNA as the template. First-round RT-PCR of the TCR CDR3 relied on the HTBI primer set. A single record per CDR3 protein comes from TCRdb applying MiXCR to the multiplex PCR reads. The sample has around 500,000 distinct CDR3 sequences; 20% to 25% are singletons. This TCR was recovered from a woman between 65 and 79 years old with Graves' ophthalmopathy. The chain uses TRBV24-1 and TRBJ2-2; 7 nucleotides match TRBD1. Source material: blood. The CDR3 loop reads CATSDGTDTSGELFF. The DNA for the CDR3 is TGTGCCACCAGTGATGGGACAGACACTAGCGGGGAGCTGTTTTTT.